What follows describes a single T cell receptor beta chain. The target antigen is unknown. The PCR used 60 Vbeta and 13 Jbeta primers. This table comes from immunoSEQ multiplex PCR, and its TCRdb copy is limited to in-frame clones, with some not included. The listing records approximately 120,000 clones. The sample originates from a study of cytomegalovirus exposure and HLA in healthy donors. This CDR3 contains 17 residues. V was shortened by 4 bases and J by 5 bases, with 21 bases between the two germline ends. Germline CDR1 reads SGHVS; CDR2 reads FNYEAQ. Broader study findings: Listed as cytomegalovirus-associated were approximately 160 TCR beta chains.

The sequencing sample was made of PBMCs. This clonotype was sampled from a man aged 18 to 30 in good health and CMV-seronegative. V and J are TRBV7-6 and TRBJ1-5; D perhaps matches TRBD1 (6 bases). This CDR3 reads CASSWPERTESHQPQHF. CDR3 sequence (DNA): TGTGCCAGCAGCTGGCCGGAAAGGACAGAAAGCCATCAGCCCCAGCATTTT. The complete variable domain, with remaining parts taken from reference TRBV7-6 and TRBJ1-5, reads GAGVSQSPRYKVTKRGQDVALRCDPISGHVSLYWYRQALGQGPEFLTYFNYEAQQDKSGLPNDRFSAERPEGSISTLTIQRTEQRDSAMYRCASSWPERTESHQPQHFGDGTRLSIL.